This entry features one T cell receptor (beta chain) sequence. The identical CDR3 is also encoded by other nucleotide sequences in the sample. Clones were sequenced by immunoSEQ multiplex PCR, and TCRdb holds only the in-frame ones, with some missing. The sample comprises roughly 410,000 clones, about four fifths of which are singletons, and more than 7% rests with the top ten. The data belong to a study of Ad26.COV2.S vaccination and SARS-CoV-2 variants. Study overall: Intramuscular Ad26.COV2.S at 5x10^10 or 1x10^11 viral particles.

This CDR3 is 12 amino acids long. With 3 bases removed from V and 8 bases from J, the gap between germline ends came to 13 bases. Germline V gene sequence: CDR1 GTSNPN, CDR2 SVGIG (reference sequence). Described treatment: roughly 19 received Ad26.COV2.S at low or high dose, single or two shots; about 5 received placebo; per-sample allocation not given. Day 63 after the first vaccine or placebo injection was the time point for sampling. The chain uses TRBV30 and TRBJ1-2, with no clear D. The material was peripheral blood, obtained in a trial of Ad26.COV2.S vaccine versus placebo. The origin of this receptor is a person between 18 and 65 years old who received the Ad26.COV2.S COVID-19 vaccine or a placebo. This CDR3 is CAWSAGVGGYTF. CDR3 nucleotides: TGTGCCTGGAGCGCTGGGGTGGGCGGCTACACCTTC.